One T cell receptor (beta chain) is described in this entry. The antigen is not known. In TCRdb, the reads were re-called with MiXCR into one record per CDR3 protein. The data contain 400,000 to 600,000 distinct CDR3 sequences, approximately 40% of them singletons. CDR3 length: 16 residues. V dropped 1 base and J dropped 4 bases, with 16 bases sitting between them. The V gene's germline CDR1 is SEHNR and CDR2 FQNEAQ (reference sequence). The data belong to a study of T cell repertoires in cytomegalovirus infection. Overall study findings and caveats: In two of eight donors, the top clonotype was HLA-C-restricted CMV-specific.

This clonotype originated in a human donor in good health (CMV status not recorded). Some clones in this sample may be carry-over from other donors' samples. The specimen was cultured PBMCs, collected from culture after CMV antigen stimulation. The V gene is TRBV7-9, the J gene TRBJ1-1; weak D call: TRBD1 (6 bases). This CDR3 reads CASSLGIQGYRTEAFF. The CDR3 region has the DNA TGTGCCAGCAGCTTAGGGATACAGGGATATCGCACTGAAGCTTTCTTT.